This T cell receptor (beta chain) was sequenced in a study of cytotoxic CD8 clonotypes in ibrutinib-treated CLL. For the study at large: Sequencing produced an average of about 260,000 productive templates and approximately 100,000 productive rearrangements per sample.

Study results and limitations: Baseline clonality was higher than in age-matched healthy donors and moved in step with circulating CD8+ T-cell counts. Public clonotypes were uncommon and contracted or stayed stable on treatment.

Sequencing was designed to attain a depth spanning 1 in 200,000 to 1 in 1 million T cells. Here immunoSEQ multiplex PCR was the method, and the copy in TCRdb shows in-frame clones only, minus some. In the table there are around 150,000 clones, roughly 90% of which are singletons. The V and J ends lost 5 bases and 0 bases respectively, with 10 bases between them. CDR1 and CDR2 (germline): MNHEY, SMNVEV (reference sequence). The CDR3 contains 14 residues. A note on this clone: Its antigen remains unidentified.

Sample: PBMCs, taken at disease progression, from a patient treated with ibrutinib. This clonotype was obtained from a human donor with chronic lymphocytic leukemia. The V gene is TRBV27, the J gene TRBJ1-2; weak D call: TRBD1 (5 bases). This CDR3 is CASSPGGPNYGYTF. The CDR3 DNA is TGTGCCAGCAGTCCCGGGGGACCTAACTATGGCTACACCTTC.